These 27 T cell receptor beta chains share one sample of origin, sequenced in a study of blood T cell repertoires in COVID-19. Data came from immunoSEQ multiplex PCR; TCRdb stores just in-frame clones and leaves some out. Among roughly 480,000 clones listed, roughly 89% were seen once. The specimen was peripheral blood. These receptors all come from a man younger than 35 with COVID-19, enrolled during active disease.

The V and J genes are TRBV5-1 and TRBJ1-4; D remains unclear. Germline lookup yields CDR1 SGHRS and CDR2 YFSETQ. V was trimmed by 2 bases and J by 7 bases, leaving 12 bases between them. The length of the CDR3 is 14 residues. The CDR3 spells CASSLEGGGEKLFF. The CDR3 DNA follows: TGCGCCAGCAGCTTAGAAGGTGGCGGTGAAAAACTGTTTTTT.

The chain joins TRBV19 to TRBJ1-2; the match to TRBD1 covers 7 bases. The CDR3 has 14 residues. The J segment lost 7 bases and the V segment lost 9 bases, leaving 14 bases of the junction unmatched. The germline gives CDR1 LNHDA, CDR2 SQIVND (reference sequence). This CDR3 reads CASTALGGQSGYTF. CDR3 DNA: TGTGCCAGCACTGCCCTGGGGGGACAGAGTGGCTACACCTTC.

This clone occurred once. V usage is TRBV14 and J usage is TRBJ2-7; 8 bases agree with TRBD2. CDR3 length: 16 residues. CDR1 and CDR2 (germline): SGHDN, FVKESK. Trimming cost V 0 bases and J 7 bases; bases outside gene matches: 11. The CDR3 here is CASSQEPSGGPSEQYF. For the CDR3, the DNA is TGTGCCAGCAGCCAAGAACCCAGCGGGGGACCCTCTGAGCAGTACTTC.

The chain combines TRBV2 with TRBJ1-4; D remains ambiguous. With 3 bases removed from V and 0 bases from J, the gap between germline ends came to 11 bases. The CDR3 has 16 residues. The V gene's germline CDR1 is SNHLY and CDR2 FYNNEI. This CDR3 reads CASSDRPPATNEKLFF. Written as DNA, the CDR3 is TGTGCCAGCAGTGATCGCCCGCCGGCAACTAATGAAAAACTGTTTTTT. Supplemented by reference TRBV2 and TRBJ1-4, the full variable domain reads EPEVTQTPSHQVTQMGQEVILRCVPISNHLYFYWYRQILGQKVEFLVSFYNNEISEKSEIFDDQFSVERPDGSNFTLKIRSTKLEDSAMYFCASSDRPPATNEKLFFGSGTQLSVL.

The CDR3 region has the DNA TGTGCCAGCAGCTTGCTAGCGGAACCCTACGAGCAGTACTTC. It is translated as CASSLLAEPYEQYF. The J gene is TRBJ2-7, the V gene TRBV5-8, with 7 positions matching TRBD2. Germline V gene lookup returns CDR1 SGHTS and CDR2 YDEGEE. This CDR3 comprises 14 residues. J lost 2 bases, V lost 1 base, and 3 bases had no gene match. The full variable domain, its missing parts supplied by reference TRBV5-8 and TRBJ2-7, is EAGVTQSPTHLIKTRGQQATLRCSPISGHTSVYWYQQALGLGLQFLLWYDEGEERNRGNFPPRFSGRQFPNYSSELNVNALELEDSALYLCASSLLAEPYEQYFGPGTRLTVT.

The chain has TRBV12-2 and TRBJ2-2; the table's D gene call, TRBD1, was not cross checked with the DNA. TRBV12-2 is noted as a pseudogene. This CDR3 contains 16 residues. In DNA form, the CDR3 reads TGTGCAAGTCGCCAGCCCGGGACAGGGGTAATCGGGGAGCTGTTTTTT. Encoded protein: CASRQPGTGVIGELFF.

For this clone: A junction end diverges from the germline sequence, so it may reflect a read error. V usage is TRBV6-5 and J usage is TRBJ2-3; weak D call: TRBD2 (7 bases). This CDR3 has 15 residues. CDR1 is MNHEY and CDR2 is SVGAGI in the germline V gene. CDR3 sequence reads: CASVSARGATNTQYF. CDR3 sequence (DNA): TGTGCCAGCGTCTCGGCCCGGGGGGCCACAAATACGCAGTATTTT.

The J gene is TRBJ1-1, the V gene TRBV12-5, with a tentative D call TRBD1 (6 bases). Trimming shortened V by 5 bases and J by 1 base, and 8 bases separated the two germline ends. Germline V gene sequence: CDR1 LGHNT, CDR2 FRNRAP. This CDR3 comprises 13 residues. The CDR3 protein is CASGPRGNTEAFF. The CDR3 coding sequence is TGTGCTAGTGGTCCCAGGGGGAACACTGAAGCTTTCTTT.

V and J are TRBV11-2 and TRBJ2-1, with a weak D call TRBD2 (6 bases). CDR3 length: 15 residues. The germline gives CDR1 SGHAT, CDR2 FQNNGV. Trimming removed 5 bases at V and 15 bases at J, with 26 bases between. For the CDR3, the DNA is TGTGCCAGCAGCCCTCTGTTACTAGCAAAAGCGGGTCCGTTCTTC. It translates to CASSPLLLAKAGPFF.

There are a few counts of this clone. CDR3 region: CASSQRRAYEQYF. The CDR3, as DNA: TGTGCCAGCAGCCAAAGGCGGGCGTACGAGCAGTACTTC. V and J are TRBV14 and TRBJ2-7; D might be TRBD2 (5 bases). Trimming removed 2 bases at V and 4 bases at J, with 9 bases between. CDR1 is SGHDN and CDR2 is FVKESK in the germline V gene. The CDR3 loop spans 13 amino acids.

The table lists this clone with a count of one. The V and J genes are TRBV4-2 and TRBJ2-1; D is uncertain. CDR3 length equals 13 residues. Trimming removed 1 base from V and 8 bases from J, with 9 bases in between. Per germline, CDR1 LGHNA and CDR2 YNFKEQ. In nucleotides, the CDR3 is TGTGCCAGCAGCCAAGGTTCAAATTATGAGCAGTTCTTC. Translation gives CASSQGSNYEQFF.

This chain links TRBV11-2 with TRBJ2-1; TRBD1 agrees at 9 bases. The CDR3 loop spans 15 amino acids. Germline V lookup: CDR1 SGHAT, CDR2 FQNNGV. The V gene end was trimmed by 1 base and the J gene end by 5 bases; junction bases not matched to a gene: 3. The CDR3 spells CASSLGGQGHNEQFF. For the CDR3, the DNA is TGTGCCAGCAGCTTAGGGGGACAGGGCCACAATGAGCAGTTCTTC.

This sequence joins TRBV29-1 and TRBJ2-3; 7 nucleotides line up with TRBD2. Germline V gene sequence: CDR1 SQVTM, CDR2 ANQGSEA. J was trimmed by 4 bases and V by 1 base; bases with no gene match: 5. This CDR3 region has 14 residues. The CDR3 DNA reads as TGCAGCGTTGAAGTTAGCGGGTTGGCAGATACGCAGTATTTT. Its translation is CSVEVSGLADTQYF.

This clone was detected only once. The DNA of the CDR3 is TGTGCCAGCAGTCCCCTGGGGACTACTGAAGCTTTCTTT. Translation gives CASSPLGTTEAFF. This chain connects TRBV28 to TRBJ1-1; D is perhaps TRBD1 (5 bases). The CDR3 is made up of 13 amino acids. The V gene lost 5 bases and the J gene lost 5 bases, with 12 bases spanning the gap. In germline, CDR1 is MDHEN, CDR2 SYDVKM.

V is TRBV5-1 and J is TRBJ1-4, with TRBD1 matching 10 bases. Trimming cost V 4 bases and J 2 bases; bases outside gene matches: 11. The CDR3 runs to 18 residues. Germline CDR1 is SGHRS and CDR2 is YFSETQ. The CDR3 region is CASSPRAGTGATNEKLFF. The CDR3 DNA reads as TGCGCCAGCAGCCCACGCGCGGGGACAGGGGCGACTAATGAAAAACTGTTTTTT.

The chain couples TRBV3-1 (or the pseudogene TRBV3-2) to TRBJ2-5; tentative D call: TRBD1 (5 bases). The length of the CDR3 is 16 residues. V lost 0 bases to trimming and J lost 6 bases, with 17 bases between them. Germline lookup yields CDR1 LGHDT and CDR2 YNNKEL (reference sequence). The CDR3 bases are TGTGCCAGCAGCCAAGAGGGGCACCGGGCTATGAAGACCCAGTACTTC. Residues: CASSQEGHRAMKTQYF.

CDR3 sequence: CASGRGDADTQYF. The CDR3 DNA follows: TGTGCCAGCGGGAGGGGAGACGCAGATACGCAGTATTTT. The J gene is TRBJ2-3, the V gene TRBV12-3 or TRBV12-4, with TRBD2 identical over 7 bases. Germline trimming cut 8 bases from V and 4 bases from J; bases unmatched to any gene: 6. This CDR3 region has 13 residues.

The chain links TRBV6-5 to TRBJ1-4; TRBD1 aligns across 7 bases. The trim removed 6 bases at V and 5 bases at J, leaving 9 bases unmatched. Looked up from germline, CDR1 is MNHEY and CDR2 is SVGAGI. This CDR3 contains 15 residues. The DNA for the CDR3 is TGTGCCAGCAGACCACAGGGGACGGGAAATGAAAAACTGTTTTTT. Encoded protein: CASRPQGTGNEKLFF.

This chain's CDR3 is CASVSGGVEQYF. The CDR3 DNA reads TGTGCCAGCGTTTCCGGCGGGGTCGAGCAGTACTTC. This chain joins TRBV6-5 and TRBJ2-7; TRBD2 is a possible D gene (6 bases). CDR3 length: 12 residues. V was pared by 8 bases and J by 6 bases, with 14 bases between. Germline V CDR1 and CDR2: MNHEY, SVGAGI.

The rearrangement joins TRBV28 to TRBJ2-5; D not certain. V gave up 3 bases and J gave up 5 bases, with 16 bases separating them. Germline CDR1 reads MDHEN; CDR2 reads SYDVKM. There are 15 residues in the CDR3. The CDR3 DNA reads TGTGCCAGCAGTTTTCCGCCACCTCGCCGGGAGACCCAGTACTTC. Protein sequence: CASSFPPPRRETQYF.

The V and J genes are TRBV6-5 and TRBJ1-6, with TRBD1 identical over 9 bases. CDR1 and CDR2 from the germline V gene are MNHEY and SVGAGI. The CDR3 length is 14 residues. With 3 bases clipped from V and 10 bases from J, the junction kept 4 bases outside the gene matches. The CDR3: CASSYPGQGSPLHF. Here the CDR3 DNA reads TGTGCCAGCAGTTATCCGGGACAGGGCTCACCCCTCCACTTT.

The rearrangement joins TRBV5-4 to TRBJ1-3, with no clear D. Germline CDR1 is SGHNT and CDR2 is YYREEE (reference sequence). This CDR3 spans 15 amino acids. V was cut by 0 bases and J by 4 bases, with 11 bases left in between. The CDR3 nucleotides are TGTGCCAGCAGCTTGGGACCGGGGTCAGGAAACACCATATATTTT. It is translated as CASSLGPGSGNTIYF.

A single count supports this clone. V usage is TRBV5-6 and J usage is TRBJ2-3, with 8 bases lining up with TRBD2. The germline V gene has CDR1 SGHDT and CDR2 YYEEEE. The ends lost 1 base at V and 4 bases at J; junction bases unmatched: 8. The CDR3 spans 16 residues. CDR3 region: CASSLRSGAGADTQYF. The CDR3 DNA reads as TGTGCCAGCAGCTTGCGTAGCGGGGCCGGAGCAGATACGCAGTATTTT.

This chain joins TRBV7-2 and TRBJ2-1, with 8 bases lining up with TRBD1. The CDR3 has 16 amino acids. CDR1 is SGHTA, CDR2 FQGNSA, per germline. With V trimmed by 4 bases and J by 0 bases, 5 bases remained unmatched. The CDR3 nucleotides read TGTGCCAGCAGCTCCTGGGACAGGTTCTCCTACAATGAGCAGTTCTTC. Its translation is CASSSWDRFSYNEQFF.

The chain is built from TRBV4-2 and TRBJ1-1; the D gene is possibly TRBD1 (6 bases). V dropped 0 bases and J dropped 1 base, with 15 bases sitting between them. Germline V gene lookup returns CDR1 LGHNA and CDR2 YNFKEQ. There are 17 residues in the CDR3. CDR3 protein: CASSQEGPLRGNTEAFF. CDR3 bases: TGTGCCAGCAGCCAAGAAGGTCCACTCAGGGGGAACACTGAAGCTTTCTTT.

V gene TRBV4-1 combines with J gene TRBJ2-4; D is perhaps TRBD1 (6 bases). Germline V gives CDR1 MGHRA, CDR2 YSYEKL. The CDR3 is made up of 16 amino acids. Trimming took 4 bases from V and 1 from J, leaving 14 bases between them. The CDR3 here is CASSPGDRTAKNIQYF. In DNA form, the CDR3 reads TGCGCCAGCAGCCCAGGGGATAGAACGGCCAAAAACATTCAGTACTTC.

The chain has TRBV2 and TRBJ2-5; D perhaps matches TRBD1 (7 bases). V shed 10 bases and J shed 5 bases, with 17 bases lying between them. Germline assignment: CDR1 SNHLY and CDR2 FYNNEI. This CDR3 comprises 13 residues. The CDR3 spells CAIRQGGGETQYF. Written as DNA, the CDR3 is TGTGCCATTCGACAGGGCGGAGGGGAGACCCAGTACTTC.